This T cell receptor (beta chain) was obtained from a study of cytomegalovirus exposure and HLA in healthy donors. As to this clone: Its antigen is still unknown.

Findings and caveats of the study: According to an earlier analysis, most TCR beta V segments yielded productive rearrangements about 87% or about 30% of the time. Common viral pathogens seemed to be connected with several of the most significant clusters, according to a later analysis. One later analysis reportedly identified an Asian-associated ancestry cluster that showed fewer N-insertions than the approximately 700-donor mean. Donors were assumed by presence/absence analyses to have roughly uniform sequencing depth.

Germline V gene lookup returns CDR1 SGDLS and CDR2 YYNGEE. J lost 0 bases, V lost 1 base, and 7 bases had no gene match. The CDR3 has 17 amino acids. The primer mix had 60 Vbeta and 13 Jbeta primers. Generated by immunoSEQ multiplex PCR, the TCRdb table keeps only in-frame clones and is missing some. This sample has over 50,000 clones; 75% to 85% occur once, and the top ten carry around 54%. The chain carries TRBV9 and TRBJ2-1; 7 nucleotides align to TRBD2. The origin of this receptor is a man in his forties or fifties in good health and CMV-seropositive. The specimen sequenced was PBMCs. Written as DNA, the CDR3 is TGTGCCAGCAGCGTAACGGCTAGCGGAAGCTCCTACAATGAGCAGTTCTTC. Encoded protein: CASSVTASGSSYNEQFF.